The T cell receptor (beta chain) described here comes from a study of beta chain features in type 1 diabetes listed by TCRdb under 2018. The study in broad terms: No differences in mean age, gender distribution, total cell number or subset yield were found between patients and healthy donors. A total of approximately 110,000,000 sorted cells were examined across all samples, and a strong correlation was observed between cell number per subset and RNA yield. The study compared the TCRB repertoires of sorted circulating CD4+ T cell subsets in recently diagnosed type 1 diabetes patients with those in matched healthy donors. Naive and central memory subsets were obtained from all 30 or so donors, but regulatory and stem cell-like memory subsets were isolated from only 8 patients and roughly 8 healthy donors.

The High Capacity cDNA Reverse Transcription Kit was used to reverse transcribe all of the isolated RNA, meaning that expressed TCRB transcripts were what got sequenced. Deep immunoSEQ sequencing was performed on naive, central memory and regulatory T cell samples, with an average of roughly 3.3 million total reads per sample. Sorted cells were lysed in RLT buffer and RNA was extracted with DNase-treated RNeasy Micro or Mini kits, depending on cell number. Each cell subset was processed on its own to prevent cross-contamination, while patient and healthy donor samples were processed together. TCRB sequences were amplified from cDNA with the immunoSEQ multiplex PCR, producing 87-bp fragments spanning the CDR3 region. Sequencing of the amplicons was done on the Illumina HiSeq platform. The study's processing was this. Synthetic template baselines were used to correct PCR bias computationally, reads within Hamming distance 2 were collapsed together, and singletons that could not be merged were discarded. Reads were aligned against IMGT so that V, D and J genes, CDR3 length and insertions or deletions at six rearrangement sites could be assigned. Clonotype counts were normalized to sorted cell number within each subset before computing true diversity and Gini coefficients with the tcR R package. Repertoire sharing was quantified using the overlap coefficient calculated on TCRB nucleotide sequences. As a proxy for the pre-selection repertoire, out-of-frame TCRB sequences from naive cells were analyzed. TCRdb mirrors the immuneACCESS table, restricted to in-frame sequences. Some clones are absent from its copies; in checked studies, under half trace to an unresolved V gene, and the reason for the others is unknown. Clone size and the V and J calls come from that table; the DNA yielded D and trimming. In all, the sample holds 200,000 to 250,000 clones, and around 9.6% of those were seen once. The top ten hold about 0.037% of the sample.

A single peripheral blood draw of about 116 mL on average was collected from each donor into heparinised tubes. Using a panel that included CD45RO, CCR7, CD25, CD127, CD95 and CD27, naive, central memory, regulatory and stem cell-like memory CD4+ T cells were sorted on a BD FACSAria II. A purity above 98% was achieved for all sorted populations. PBMCs were separated immediately by Lymphoprep density gradient centrifugation and were stained directly, without being cultured. To minimize batch effects, samples were stained and sorted in pairs, one healthy donor with one patient per experiment. Looking up the germline V gene yields CDR1 MGHRA and CDR2 YSYEKL. Relative to germline, V is 0 bases shorter and J is 2 bases shorter, with 13 bases between their ends. From the cysteine through the phenylalanine, the CDR3 covers 16 amino acids. The sequence is cut down to CDR3 DNA, 48 bases in frame from base 1.

Points on this clone: This clone's antigen is unknown. It has no much larger one-base neighbor in the sample; base qualities were not kept.

Study-level results and caveats: PCR may preferentially amplify shorter templates, but because patient and control samples were amplified and corrected together, any resulting skew would affect both groups equally. At VDJ recombination sites, patients with type 1 diabetes made fewer insertions and deleted more nucleotides, a pattern implying thymic rearrangement abnormalities. Naive, central memory and regulatory TCRB repertoires appeared to be more alike among patients than among healthy donors. Only small numbers of individuals were included in the HLA sub-analyses, which left unresolved whether HLA type had any influence on TCRB rearrangement. Sequencing cDNA rather than genomic DNA could over-represent highly expressing activated cells, although activation and CD3 levels did not differ between groups. Type 1 diabetes patients showed a moderate but significant shortening of TCRB CDR3 length in all four CD4+ subsets.

This receptor was identified in a woman between 18 and 30 years old in good health. The chain is made from TRBV4-1 and TRBJ2-5; 5 matching bases give a weak D call of TRBD1. The sequenced sample was naive CD4+ T cells from blood. The cell subset or site label for this specimen denotes: true naive CD4+ T cells. The DNA is as follows: TGCGCCAGCAGCCAAGAGACAAGGACAACTCAAGAGACCCAGTACTTC. This sequence encodes CASSQETRTTQETQYF.